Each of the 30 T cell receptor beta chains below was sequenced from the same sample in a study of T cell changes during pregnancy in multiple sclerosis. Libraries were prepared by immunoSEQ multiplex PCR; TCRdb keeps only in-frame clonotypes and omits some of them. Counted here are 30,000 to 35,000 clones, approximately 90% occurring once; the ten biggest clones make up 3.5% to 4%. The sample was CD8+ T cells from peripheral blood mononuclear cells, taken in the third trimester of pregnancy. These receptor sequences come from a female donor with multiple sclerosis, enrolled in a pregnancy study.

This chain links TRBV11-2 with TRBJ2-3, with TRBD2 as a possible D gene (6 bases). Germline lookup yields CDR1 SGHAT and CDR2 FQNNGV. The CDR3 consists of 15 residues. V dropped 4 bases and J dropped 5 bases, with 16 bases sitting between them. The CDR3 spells CASSSLANFKDTQYF. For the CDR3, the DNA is TGTGCCAGCAGCTCTCTAGCGAATTTTAAAGATACGCAGTATTTT. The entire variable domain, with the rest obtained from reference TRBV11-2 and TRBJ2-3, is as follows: EAGVAQSPRYKIIEKRQSVAFWCNPISGHATLYWYQQILGQGPKLLIQFQNNGVVDDSQLPKDRFSAERLKGVDSTLKIQPAKLEDSAVYLCASSSLANFKDTQYFGPGTRLTVL.

The CDR3 nucleotides are TGTGCTAGTGGTTTGAGGGGCGCGAACAATCAGCCCCAGCATTTT. Translated, it gives CASGLRGANNQPQHF. The genes are TRBV12-5 and TRBJ1-5; D may be TRBD1 (5 bases). The V and J ends lost 2 bases and 3 bases respectively, with 11 bases between them. The CDR3 spans 15 residues. The V gene's germline CDR1 is LGHNT and CDR2 FRNRAP.

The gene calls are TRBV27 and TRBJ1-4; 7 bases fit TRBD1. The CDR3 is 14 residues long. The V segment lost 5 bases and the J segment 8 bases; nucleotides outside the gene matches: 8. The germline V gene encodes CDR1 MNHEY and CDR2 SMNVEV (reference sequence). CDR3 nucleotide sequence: TGTGCCAGCAGTATAGGGGGCGCGTGGGAAAAACTGTTTTTT. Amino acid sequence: CASSIGGAWEKLFF.

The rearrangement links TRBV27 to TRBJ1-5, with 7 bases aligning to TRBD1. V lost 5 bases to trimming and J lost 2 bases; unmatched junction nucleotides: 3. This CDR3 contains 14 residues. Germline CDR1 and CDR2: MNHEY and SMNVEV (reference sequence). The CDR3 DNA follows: TGTGCCAGCAGTGTAGGGACAGGCAATCAGCCCCAGCATTTT. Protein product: CASSVGTGNQPQHF.

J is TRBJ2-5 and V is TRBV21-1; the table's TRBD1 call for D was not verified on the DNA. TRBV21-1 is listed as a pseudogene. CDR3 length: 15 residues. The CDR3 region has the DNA TGTGCCAGCAGCAAAGCGGGCAGGGGGCTGGAGACCCAGTACTTC. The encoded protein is CASSKAGRGLETQYF.

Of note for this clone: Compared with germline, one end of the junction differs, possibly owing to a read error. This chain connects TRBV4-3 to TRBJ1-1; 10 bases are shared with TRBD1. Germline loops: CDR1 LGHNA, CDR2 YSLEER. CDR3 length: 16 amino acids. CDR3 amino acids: CASRQADRGRRTEAFF. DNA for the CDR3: TGCGCCAGCAGACAAGCTGACAGGGGGCGGCGGACTGAAGCTTTCTTT.

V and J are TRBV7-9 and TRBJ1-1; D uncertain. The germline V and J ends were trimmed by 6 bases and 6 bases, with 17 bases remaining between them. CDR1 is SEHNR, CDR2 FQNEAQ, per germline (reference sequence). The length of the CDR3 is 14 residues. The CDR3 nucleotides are TGTGCCAGCAGGCCCCGGCCCCCCGGGTCTGAAGCTTTCTTT. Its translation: CASRPRPPGSEAFF.

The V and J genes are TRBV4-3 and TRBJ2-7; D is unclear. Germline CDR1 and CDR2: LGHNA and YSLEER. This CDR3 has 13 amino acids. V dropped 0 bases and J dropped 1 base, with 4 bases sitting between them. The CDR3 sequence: CASSQDISYEQYF. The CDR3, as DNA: TGCGCCAGCAGCCAAGACATTTCCTACGAGCAGTACTTC.

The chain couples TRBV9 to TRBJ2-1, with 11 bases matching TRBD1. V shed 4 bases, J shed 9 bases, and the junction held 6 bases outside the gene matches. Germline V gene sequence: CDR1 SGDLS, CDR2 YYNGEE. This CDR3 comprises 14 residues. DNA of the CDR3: TGTGCCAGCAGCCCCGGGACAGGGGGGCTTGAGCAGTTCTTC. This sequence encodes CASSPGTGGLEQFF.

The CDR3 sequence: CASSQVTSGVTGELFF. CDR3 sequence (DNA): TGCGCCAGCAGCCAAGTGACTAGCGGGGTAACCGGGGAGCTGTTTTTT. The gene calls are TRBV4-1 and TRBJ2-2, with 11 bases that match TRBD2. The J segment lost 5 bases and the V segment lost 1 base, leaving 3 bases of the junction unmatched. Germline lookup yields CDR1 MGHRA and CDR2 YSYEKL. The CDR3 is 16 residues long.

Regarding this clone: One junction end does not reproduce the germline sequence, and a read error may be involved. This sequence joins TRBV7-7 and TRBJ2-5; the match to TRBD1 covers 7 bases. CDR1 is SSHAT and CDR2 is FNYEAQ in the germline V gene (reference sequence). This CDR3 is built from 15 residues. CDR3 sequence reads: CASSPRTGHQETQYF. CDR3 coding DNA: TGTGCTAGCAGCCCCAGGACAGGACACCAAGAGACCCAGTACTTC.

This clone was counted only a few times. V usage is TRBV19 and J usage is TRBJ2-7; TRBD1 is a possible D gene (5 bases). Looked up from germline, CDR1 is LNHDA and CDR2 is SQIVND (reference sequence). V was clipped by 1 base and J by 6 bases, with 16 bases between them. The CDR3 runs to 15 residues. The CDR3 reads CASSIASRVAGEQYF. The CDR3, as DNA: TGTGCCAGTAGTATAGCTTCCAGGGTCGCTGGCGAGCAGTACTTC.

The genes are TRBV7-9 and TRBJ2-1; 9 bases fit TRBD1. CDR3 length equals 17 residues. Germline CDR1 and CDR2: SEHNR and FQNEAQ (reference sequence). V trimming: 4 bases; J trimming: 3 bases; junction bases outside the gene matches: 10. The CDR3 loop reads CASSSPNLGQGYNEQFF. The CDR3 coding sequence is TGTGCCAGCAGCTCTCCGAACCTGGGACAGGGCTACAATGAGCAGTTCTTC.

CDR3 DNA: TGTGCCAGCAGCGTAGTTGACAGCTCCTATAATTCACCCCTCCACTTT. Amino acid sequence: CASSVVDSSYNSPLHF. This chain connects TRBV9 to TRBJ1-6; D may be TRBD1 (5 bases). Trimming removed 0 bases from V and 0 bases from J, with 7 bases in between. Germline-derived CDR1 and CDR2 are SGDLS and YYNGEE. This CDR3 has 16 amino acids.

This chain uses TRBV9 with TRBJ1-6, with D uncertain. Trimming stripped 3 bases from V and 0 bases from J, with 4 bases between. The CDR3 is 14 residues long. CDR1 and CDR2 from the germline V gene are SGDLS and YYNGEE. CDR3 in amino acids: CASSEPSYNSPLHF. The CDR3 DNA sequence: TGTGCCAGCAGCGAGCCCTCCTATAATTCACCCCTCCACTTT.

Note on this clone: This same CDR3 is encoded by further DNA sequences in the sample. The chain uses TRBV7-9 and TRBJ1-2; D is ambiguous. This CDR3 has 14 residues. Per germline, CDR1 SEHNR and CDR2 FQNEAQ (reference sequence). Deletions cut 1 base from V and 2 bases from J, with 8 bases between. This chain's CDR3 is CASSLEARNYGYTF. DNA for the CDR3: TGTGCCAGCAGCTTAGAGGCGCGGAACTATGGCTACACCTTC.

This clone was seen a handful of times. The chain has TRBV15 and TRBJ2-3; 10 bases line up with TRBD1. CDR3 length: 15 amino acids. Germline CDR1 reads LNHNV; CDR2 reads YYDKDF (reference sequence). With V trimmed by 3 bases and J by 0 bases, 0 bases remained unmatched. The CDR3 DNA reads TGTGCCACCAGCAGGGACAGGGGGAGCACAGATACGCAGTATTTT. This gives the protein CATSRDRGSTDTQYF.

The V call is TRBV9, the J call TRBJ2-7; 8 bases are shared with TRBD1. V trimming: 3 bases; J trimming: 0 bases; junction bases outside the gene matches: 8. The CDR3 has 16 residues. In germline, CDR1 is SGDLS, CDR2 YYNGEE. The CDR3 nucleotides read TGTGCCAGCAGCGAGGGGACAGGTCCCAGCTCCTACGAGCAGTACTTC. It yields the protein CASSEGTGPSSYEQYF. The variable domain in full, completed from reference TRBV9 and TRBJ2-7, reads DSGVTQTPKHLITATGQRVTLRCSPRSGDLSVYWYQQSLDQGLQFLIQYYNGEERAKGNILERFSAQQFPDLHSELNLSSLELGDSALYFCASSEGTGPSSYEQYFGPGTRLTVT.

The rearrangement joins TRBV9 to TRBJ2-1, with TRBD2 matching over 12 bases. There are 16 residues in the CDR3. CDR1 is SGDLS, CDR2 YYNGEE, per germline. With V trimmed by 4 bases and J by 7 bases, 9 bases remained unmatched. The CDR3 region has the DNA TGTGCCAGCAGCCCCCGTGGTCTAGCGGGGGGGAATGAGCAGTTCTTC. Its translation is CASSPRGLAGGNEQFF.

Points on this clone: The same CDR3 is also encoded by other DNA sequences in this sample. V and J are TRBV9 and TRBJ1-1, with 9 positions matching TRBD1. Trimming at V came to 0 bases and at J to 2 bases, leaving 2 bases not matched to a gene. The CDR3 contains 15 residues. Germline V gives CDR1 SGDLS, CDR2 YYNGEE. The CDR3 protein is CASSVGTGANTEAFF. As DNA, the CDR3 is TGTGCCAGCAGCGTAGGGACAGGGGCAAACACTGAAGCTTTCTTT.

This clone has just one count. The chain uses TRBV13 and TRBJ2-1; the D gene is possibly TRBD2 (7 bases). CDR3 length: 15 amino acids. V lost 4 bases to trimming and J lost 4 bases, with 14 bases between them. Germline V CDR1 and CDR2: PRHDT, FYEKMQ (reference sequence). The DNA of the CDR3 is TGTGCCAGCAGCTCCTTGGGGGGGCCTTACAATGAGCAGTTCTTC. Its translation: CASSSLGGPYNEQFF.

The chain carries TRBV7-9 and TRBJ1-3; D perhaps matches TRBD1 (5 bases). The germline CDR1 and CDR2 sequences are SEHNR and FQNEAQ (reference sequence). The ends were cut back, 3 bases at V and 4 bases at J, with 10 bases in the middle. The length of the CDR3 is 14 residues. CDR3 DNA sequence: TGTGCCAGCAGCTTGGGGCAGGGAGGAAACACCATATATTTT. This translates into CASSLGQGGNTIYF. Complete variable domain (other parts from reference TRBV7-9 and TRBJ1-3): DTGVSQNPRHKITKRGQNVTFRCDPISEHNRLYWYRQTLGQGPEFLTYFQNEAQLEKSRLLSDRFSAERPKGSFSTLEIQRTEQGDSAMYLCASSLGQGGNTIYFGEGSWLTVV.

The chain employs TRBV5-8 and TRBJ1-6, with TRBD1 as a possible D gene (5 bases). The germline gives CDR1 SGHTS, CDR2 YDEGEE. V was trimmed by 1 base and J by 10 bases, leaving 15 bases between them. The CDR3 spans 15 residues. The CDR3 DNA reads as TGTGCCAGCAGCTTGATCCAGGGTGGTGGATCACCCCTCCACTTT. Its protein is CASSLIQGGGSPLHF. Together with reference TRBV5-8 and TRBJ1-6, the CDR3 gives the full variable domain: EAGVTQSPTHLIKTRGQQATLRCSPISGHTSVYWYQQALGLGLQFLLWYDEGEERNRGNFPPRFSGRQFPNYSSELNVNALELEDSALYLCASSLIQGGGSPLHFGNGTRLTVT.

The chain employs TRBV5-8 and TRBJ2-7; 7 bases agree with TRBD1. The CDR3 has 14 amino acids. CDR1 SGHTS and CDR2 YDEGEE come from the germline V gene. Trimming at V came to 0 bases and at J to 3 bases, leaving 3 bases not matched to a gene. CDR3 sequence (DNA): TGTGCCAGCAGCTTGGGTTCAGGGGGCTACGAGCAGTACTTC. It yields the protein CASSLGSGGYEQYF.

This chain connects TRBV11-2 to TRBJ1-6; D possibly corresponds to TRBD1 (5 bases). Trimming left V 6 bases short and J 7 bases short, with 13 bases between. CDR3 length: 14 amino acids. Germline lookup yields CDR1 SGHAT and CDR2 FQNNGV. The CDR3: CASSPSAGNSPLHF. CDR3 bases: TGTGCCAGCAGTCCCTCGGCAGGGAATTCACCCCTCCACTTT. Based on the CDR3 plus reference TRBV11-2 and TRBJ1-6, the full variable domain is EAGVAQSPRYKIIEKRQSVAFWCNPISGHATLYWYQQILGQGPKLLIQFQNNGVVDDSQLPKDRFSAERLKGVDSTLKIQPAKLEDSAVYLCASSPSAGNSPLHFGNGTRLTVT.

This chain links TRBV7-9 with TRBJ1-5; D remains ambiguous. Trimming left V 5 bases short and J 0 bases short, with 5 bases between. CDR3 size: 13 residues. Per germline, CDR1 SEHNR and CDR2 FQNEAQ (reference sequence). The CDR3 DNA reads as TGTGCCAGCAGCCCCAATAGCAATCAGCCCCAGCATTTT. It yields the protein CASSPNSNQPQHF.

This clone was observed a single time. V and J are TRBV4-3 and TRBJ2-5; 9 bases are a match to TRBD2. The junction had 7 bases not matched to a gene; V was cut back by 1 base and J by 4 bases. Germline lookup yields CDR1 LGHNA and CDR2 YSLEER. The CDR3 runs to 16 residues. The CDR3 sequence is CASSQAAGGLGETQYF. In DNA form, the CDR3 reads TGCGCCAGCAGCCAAGCGGCGGGGGGGCTCGGAGAGACCCAGTACTTC.

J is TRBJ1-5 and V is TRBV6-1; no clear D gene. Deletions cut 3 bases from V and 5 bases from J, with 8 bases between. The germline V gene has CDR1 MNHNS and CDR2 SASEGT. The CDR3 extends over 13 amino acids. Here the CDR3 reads CASSDGRDQPQHF. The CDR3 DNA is TGTGCCAGCAGTGATGGGCGAGATCAGCCCCAGCATTTT.

The CDR3 region is CASSLGLYNEQFF. CDR3 nucleotide sequence: TGTGCCAGCAGCTTAGGACTATACAATGAGCAGTTCTTC. The chain combines TRBV7-8 with TRBJ2-1, with D perhaps TRBD2 (5 bases). This CDR3 is built from 13 residues. Germline assignment: CDR1 SGHVS and CDR2 FQNEAQ. V was shortened by 1 base and J by 4 bases, with 5 bases between the two germline ends.

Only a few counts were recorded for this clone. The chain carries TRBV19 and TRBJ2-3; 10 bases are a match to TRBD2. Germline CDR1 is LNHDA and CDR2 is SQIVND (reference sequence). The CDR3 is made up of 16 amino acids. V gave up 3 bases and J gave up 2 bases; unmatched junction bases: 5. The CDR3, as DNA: TGTGCCAGTAGTATCTTAGCGGGGGGACCCACAGATACGCAGTATTTT. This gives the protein CASSILAGGPTDTQYF.